Following are 22 T cell receptor beta chains from one sample sequenced in a study of T cells after yellow fever vaccination. TCRdb called the 5' RACE reads again in MiXCR, with one record for every CDR3 protein. Found here are 65,000 to 90,000 distinct CDR3 sequences, around 7.3% of them singletons; the top ten hold 41%. Here the sequenced sample was CD8+ T cells sorted from PBMCs, taken on the day of the yellow fever booster vaccination. Receptor source: a man aged 25 to 40 who received the YFV17D yellow fever vaccine.

The chain combines TRBV6-1 with TRBJ2-1, with a weak D call TRBD2 (8 bases). The CDR3 consists of 16 residues. Between the trimmed V and J ends, which lost 9 bases and 5 bases, there was a span of 23 bases. CDR1 is MNHNS and CDR2 is SASEGT in the germline V gene. In nucleotides, the CDR3 is TGTGCCAGTCAGGGGGGAGCGGGAGCGAATCACAATGAGCAGTTCTTC. Protein sequence: CASQGGAGANHNEQFF.

This clonotype has a handful of counts. This sequence joins TRBV20-1 and TRBJ2-5; 8 bases agree with TRBD1. Germline trimming cut 0 bases from V and 5 bases from J; bases unmatched to any gene: 11. Germline V gene data show CDR1 as DFQATT and CDR2 as SNEGSKA (reference sequence). The CDR3 has 16 residues. This CDR3 is CSARDPLGTGWETQYF. In nucleotides, the CDR3 is TGCAGTGCTAGAGATCCCCTCGGGACAGGCTGGGAGACCCAGTACTTC.

This clonotype was observed a handful of times. One end of the junction is discordant with germline, which a read error may explain. This chain links TRBV20-1 with TRBJ2-1, with TRBD2 identical over 8 bases. Germline lookup yields CDR1 DFQATT and CDR2 SNEGSKA (reference sequence). This CDR3 comprises 16 residues. CDR3 sequence (DNA): TGCTGTGCTAGAGCTCTATGGCGGGAGGCCTTCGATGAGCAGTTCTTC. Protein sequence: CCARALWREAFDEQFF.

This clonotype was seen a handful of times. The CDR3 bases are TGTGCCAGCAGGCGGGACTTAGCTTACGAGCAGTACTTC. Encoded protein: CASRRDLAYEQYF. This chain joins TRBV7-9 and TRBJ2-7; D might be TRBD2 (6 bases). The V gene lost 6 bases and the J gene lost 4 bases, with 13 bases spanning the gap. The length of the CDR3 is 13 residues. Germline values: CDR1 SEHNR, CDR2 FQNEAQ (reference sequence).

J is TRBJ2-5 and V is TRBV7-3; D not certain. Trimming cost V 1 base and J 5 bases, with 8 bases left between them. CDR1 is SGHTA, CDR2 FQGTGA, per germline. The CDR3 contains 13 residues. CDR3 loop: CASSLIGSETQYF. Written as DNA, the CDR3 is TGTGCCAGCAGCTTAATAGGGTCGGAGACCCAGTACTTC.

This clonotype was seen more than once but under ten times. This rearrangement joins TRBV10-3 to TRBJ2-5; D is ambiguous. V was cut by 0 bases and J by 5 bases, with 4 bases left in between. This CDR3 has 12 amino acids. Germline loops: CDR1 ENHRY, CDR2 SYGVKD. The CDR3: CAISESGETQYF. The CDR3 nucleotides read TGTGCCATCAGTGAGTCGGGCGAGACCCAGTACTTC.

This clonotype was seen a few times. The rearrangement uses TRBV12-3 or TRBV12-4 and TRBJ2-7; TRBD1 agrees at 7 bases. The CDR3 is 15 amino acids. The V gene end was trimmed by 1 base and the J gene end by 7 bases; junction bases not matched to a gene: 10. The CDR3 DNA is TGTGCCAGCAGTTTAGGGGGGACAGAGGATTTGGAGCAGTACTTC. This encodes CASSLGGTEDLEQYF.

This clonotype showed up just a few times. J is TRBJ2-1 and V is TRBV6-2 or TRBV6-3, with D possibly being TRBD1 or TRBD2 (5 bases each). V lost 1 base, J lost 9 bases, and 13 bases lay in between. This CDR3 contains 14 residues. Germline values: CDR1 MNHEY, CDR2 SVGEGT. In DNA, the CDR3 is TGTGCCAGCAGTTACTGGGGACCACCCATTGAGCAGTTCTTC. Translation: CASSYWGPPIEQFF.

Only a few counts were recorded for this clonotype. This chain connects TRBV7-2 to TRBJ2-1; weak D call: TRBD1 (5 bases). The V gene lost 7 bases and the J gene lost 0 bases, with 10 bases spanning the gap. This CDR3 spans 14 amino acids. CDR1 and CDR2 from the germline V gene are SGHTA and FQGNSA. The CDR3 region has the DNA TGTGCCAGCACTCCGCAGGGCTCCTACAATGAGCAGTTCTTC. This sequence encodes CASTPQGSYNEQFF.

In its sample, this clonotype was seen many times. This chain uses TRBV15 with TRBJ2-2, with TRBD1 as a possible D gene (5 bases). Trimming stripped 2 bases from V and 7 bases from J, with 11 bases between. This CDR3 is built from 14 residues. Per germline, CDR1 LNHNV and CDR2 YYDKDF (reference sequence). The CDR3, as DNA: TGTGCCACCAGCAGACCTCAGGGCGGCGGGGAGCTGTTTTTT. It translates to CATSRPQGGGELFF.

V is TRBV29-1 and J is TRBJ2-1; possible D gene TRBD2, 6 bases. This CDR3 contains 14 residues. From germline, CDR1 is SQVTM and CDR2 ANQGSEA. The germline V and J ends were trimmed by 5 bases and 2 bases, with 13 bases remaining between them. CDR3 sequence (DNA): TGCAGCGTTCGCAGCGGGCAGGCCTACAATGAGCAGTTCTTC. Translated, it gives CSVRSGQAYNEQFF.

The chain is built from TRBV27 and TRBJ2-7, with D perhaps given as TRBD1 or TRBD2 (5 bases each). Germline V gene lookup returns CDR1 MNHEY and CDR2 SMNVEV (reference sequence). This CDR3 contains 15 residues. V gave up 4 bases and J gave up 5 bases, with 18 bases separating them. DNA of the CDR3: TGTGCCAGCAGTTCCCCGAACGAGGGGTGGAACGAGCAGTACTTC. Protein: CASSSPNEGWNEQYF.

This clonotype was seen a few times. This chain joins TRBV4-3 and TRBJ2-1, with TRBD2 matching 7 bases. Per the germline V gene, CDR1 is LGHNA and CDR2 is YSLEER. This CDR3 contains 17 residues. V lost 0 bases and J lost 4; bases outside the gene matches: 9. CDR3 protein: CASSQDRRELSYNEQFF. Here the CDR3 DNA reads TGCGCCAGCAGCCAAGATAGGCGGGAGCTGTCTTACAATGAGCAGTTCTTC.

This clonotype was seen more than once but under ten times. V gene TRBV5-1 combines with J gene TRBJ1-2; a possible D gene is TRBD1 (6 bases). Germline V gene lookup returns CDR1 SGHRS and CDR2 YFSETQ. The CDR3 length is 11 residues. Deletions cut 7 bases from V and 8 bases from J, with 12 bases between. CDR3 residues: CASRSGVGYTF. In DNA form, the CDR3 reads TGCGCCAGCCGCTCAGGGGTCGGCTACACCTTC.

This clonotype has more than one count but fewer than ten. This chain connects TRBV6-5 to TRBJ2-2; TRBD2 matches at 13 bases. V was pared by 8 bases and J by 4 bases, with 10 bases of the junction left unmatched. CDR3 length: 17 amino acids. Germline-derived CDR1 and CDR2 are MNHEY and SVGAGI. The DNA of the CDR3 is TGTGCCAGCCGTTTGTCCGGGACTAGCGGGATCACCGGGGAGCTGTTTTTT. Amino acids: CASRLSGTSGITGELFF.

This clonotype was counted at least ten times. This chain connects TRBV25-1 to TRBJ2-4; tentative D call: TRBD1 (6 bases). CDR1 MGHDK and CDR2 SYGVNS come from the germline V gene. The CDR3 spans 15 residues. Trimming pared 0 bases from V and 8 bases from J, leaving 14 bases between. The CDR3 region is CASSEYGGRSHIQYF. The CDR3 DNA is TGTGCCAGCAGTGAATATGGGGGCCGGTCCCACATTCAGTACTTC.

In its sample, this clonotype was seen once. The J gene is TRBJ2-4, the V gene TRBV4-2; D gene uncertain. V was pared by 0 bases and J by 0 bases, with 12 bases between. The CDR3 has 17 residues. Per germline, CDR1 LGHNA and CDR2 YNFKEQ. The CDR3 sequence: CASSQDYVVGAKNIQYF. For the CDR3, the DNA is TGTGCCAGCAGCCAAGATTATGTGGTAGGAGCCAAAAACATTCAGTACTTC.

The chain combines TRBV7-2 with TRBJ2-3, with TRBD2 identical over 7 bases. V was pared by 6 bases and J by 8 bases, with 11 bases of the junction left unmatched. The CDR3 spans 14 residues. Germline V gives CDR1 SGHTA, CDR2 FQGNSA. The CDR3 region has the DNA TGTGCCAGCAGAAGCACGGGAGGCGACCGTACGCAGTATTTT. It is translated as CASRSTGGDRTQYF.

The chain couples TRBV7-6 to TRBJ1-1; D not resolved. CDR3 length: 14 residues. Per germline, CDR1 SGHVS and CDR2 FNYEAQ. Deletions cut 1 base from V and 4 bases from J, with 10 bases between. The CDR3 nucleotides are TGTGCCAGCAGCTTAGATCCGGGTCGCACTGAAGCTTTCTTT. Its translation: CASSLDPGRTEAFF. Drawing the rest from reference TRBV7-6 and TRBJ1-1, the complete variable domain is GAGVSQSPRYKVTKRGQDVALRCDPISGHVSLYWYRQALGQGPEFLTYFNYEAQQDKSGLPNDRFSAERPEGSISTLTIQRTEQRDSAMYRCASSLDPGRTEAFFGQGTRLTVV.

This clonotype was observed at least ten times. This chain joins TRBV6-2 or TRBV6-3 and TRBJ2-1; D gene unclear. Deletions cut 2 bases from V and 11 bases from J, with 7 bases between. The germline gives CDR1 MNHEY, CDR2 SVGEGT. CDR3 length: 11 residues. CDR3 nucleotides: TGTGCCAGCAGTTACCCCCCCCAGCAGTTCTTC. Translating gives CASSYPPQQFF.

The rearrangement uses TRBV4-1 and TRBJ2-1; maybe TRBD1 (6 bases). Trimming cost V 4 bases and J 3 bases, with 13 bases left between them. The CDR3 totals 15 residues. Germline lookup yields CDR1 MGHRA and CDR2 YSYEKL. CDR3 protein: CASSLRQELYNEQFF. For the CDR3, the DNA is TGCGCCAGCAGCCTTCGACAGGAGCTCTACAATGAGCAGTTCTTC.

Many counts were recorded for this clonotype. The rearrangement joins TRBV7-2 to TRBJ2-7, with D uncertain. Trimming cost V 5 bases and J 6 bases, with 17 bases left between them. From germline, CDR1 is SGHTA and CDR2 FQGNSA. The CDR3 is 14 residues long. This chain's CDR3 is CASSHHSTVPEQYF. For the CDR3, the DNA is TGTGCCAGCAGCCATCATTCGACGGTACCCGAGCAGTACTTC.